The 15 T cell receptor beta chains given below trace back to one sample, sequenced in a study of T cells after yellow fever vaccination. TCRdb processed the 5' RACE reads anew with MiXCR; each CDR3 protein has one entry. Of 350,000 to 450,000 distinct CDR3 sequences listed, 6.2% are singletons. Sample: PBMCs, taken 5 days after the yellow fever booster vaccination. The source of these receptors is a man aged 25 to 40 who received the YFV17D yellow fever vaccine.

With respect to this clonotype: Germline and junction disagree at one end, which may indicate a read error. The V call is TRBV29-1, the J call TRBJ2-2; 7 bases agree with TRBD1. The CDR3 sequence is 13 residues long. Germline CDR1 and CDR2: SQVTM and ANQGSEA. CDR3 amino acids: CSIGQANTVELFF. CDR3 nucleotides: TGCAGCATCGGACAGGCCAACACCGTGGAGCTGTTTTTT.

This clonotype showed up just a few times. The genes are TRBV20-1 and TRBJ1-4; the match to TRBD1 covers 9 bases. Germline trimming cut 5 bases from V and 6 bases from J; bases unmatched to any gene: 4. The CDR3 totals 13 residues. Germline loops: CDR1 DFQATT, CDR2 SNEGSKA (reference sequence). The CDR3 loop reads CSAGRQGDEKLFF. The CDR3 DNA is TGCAGTGCTGGAAGACAGGGGGATGAAAAACTGTTTTTT.

The table lists this clonotype with many counts. V and J are TRBV14 and TRBJ2-1; 10 nucleotides agree with TRBD1. V lost 0 bases to trimming and J lost 4 bases; unmatched junction nucleotides: 15. Germline V gene data show CDR1 as SGHDN and CDR2 as FVKESK. This CDR3 region has 20 residues. CDR3: CASSQDTDRGAPLPYNEQFF. CDR3 nucleotides: TGTGCCAGCAGCCAAGATACGGACAGGGGGGCCCCACTTCCATACAATGAGCAGTTCTTC.

This clonotype was picked up many times. The chain carries TRBV6-1 and TRBJ2-7; 9 bases agree with TRBD1. J gave up 3 bases and V 5 bases, and 5 bases lay outside the gene matches. Germline V lookup: CDR1 MNHNS, CDR2 SASEGT. This CDR3 spans 14 amino acids. The CDR3 nucleotides read TGTGCCAGCAGTAGGGGACAGGGAGTCTACGAGCAGTACTTC. Residues: CASSRGQGVYEQYF.

The rearrangement links TRBV20-1 to TRBJ2-4, with TRBD2 matching 10 bases. CDR1 and CDR2 from the germline V gene are DFQATT and SNEGSKA (reference sequence). V trimming: 6 bases; J trimming: 8 bases; junction bases outside the gene matches: 7. The CDR3 covers 13 residues. The CDR3 region has the DNA TGCAGTGCAAAAGCGGGAGGGCTGGACATTCAGTACTTC. It specifies CSAKAGGLDIQYF.

The sample holds many counts of this clonotype. The chain links TRBV20-1 to TRBJ1-5; unclear D gene. This CDR3 is built from 12 residues. Germline CDR1 and CDR2: DFQATT and SNEGSKA (reference sequence). V lost 3 bases, J lost 9 bases, and 12 bases lay in between. The CDR3 nucleotides are TGCAGTGCTAGGGCCGGGTCCGGGCCCCAGCATTTT. Translated: CSARAGSGPQHF.

This clonotype was seen more than once but under ten times. The gene calls are TRBV5-1 and TRBJ2-2; 14 nucleotides agree with TRBD2. Germline V gene sequence: CDR1 SGHRS, CDR2 YFSETQ. After removal of 4 bases from V and 3 bases from J, the junction contained 8 bases not matched to a gene. The CDR3 consists of 18 residues. The CDR3 nucleotides read TGCGCCAGCAGCATTACCGGGACTAGCGGGAGATACACCGGGGAGCTGTTTTTT. Translated: CASSITGTSGRYTGELFF.

The chain is built from TRBV11-2 and TRBJ2-3, with D possibly called TRBD1 or TRBD2 (6 bases each). This CDR3 is 18 amino acids long. Per the germline V gene, CDR1 is SGHAT and CDR2 is FQNNGV. Trimming shortened V by 2 bases and J by 3 bases, and 21 bases separated the two germline ends. CDR3 in DNA: TGTGCCAGCAGCTTACCACGGGGGCAGGCGGTAATAACAGATACGCAGTATTTT. This codes for CASSLPRGQAVITDTQYF.

V gene TRBV6-5 combines with J gene TRBJ1-6; no clear D. The V end lost 4 bases, the J end lost 10 bases, and 8 bases lay between the germline ends. CDR1 MNHEY and CDR2 SVGAGI come from the germline V gene. The CDR3 contains 12 residues. This chain's CDR3 is CASSSLRSPLHF. CDR3 nucleotides: TGTGCCAGCAGTTCTCTCCGGTCACCCCTCCACTTT.

The sample holds many counts of this clonotype. The gene calls are TRBV6-1 and TRBJ2-1, with 10 bases fitting TRBD2. Germline CDR1 and CDR2: MNHNS and SASEGT. The CDR3 extends over 16 amino acids. The trim removed 6 bases at V and 9 bases at J, leaving 14 bases unmatched. The DNA of the CDR3 is TGTGCCAGCAGGAATTCCGGGACTAGCGCGGTGGGTGAGCAGTTCTTC. It codes for CASRNSGTSAVGEQFF.

This clonotype was found a few times. The chain links TRBV9 to TRBJ2-2; 12 bases are shared with TRBD2. Germline-derived CDR1 and CDR2 are SGDLS and YYNGEE. Trimming took 0 bases from V and 7 from J; bases not matched to a gene: 4. CDR3 length equals 16 residues. The CDR3 DNA sequence: TGTGCCAGCAGCGTAGGGACTAGCGGGAAGGTCGGGGAGCTGTTTTTT. Residues: CASSVGTSGKVGELFF.

This clonotype occurred a few times. This chain links TRBV29-1 with TRBJ2-5; 8 bases align to TRBD1. Per germline, CDR1 SQVTM and CDR2 ANQGSEA. The CDR3 runs 13 residues. With V trimmed by 7 bases and J by 5 bases, 9 bases remained unmatched. CDR3 protein: CSDVQGALETQYF. For the CDR3, the DNA is TGCAGCGACGTCCAGGGGGCCCTGGAGACCCAGTACTTC.

This clonotype showed up many times. This sequence joins TRBV4-3 and TRBJ2-3; D is unclear. Germline-derived CDR1 and CDR2 are LGHNA and YSLEER. The CDR3 length is 15 residues. V was pared by 0 bases and J by 4 bases, with 11 bases between. Here the CDR3 DNA reads TGCGCCAGCAGCCAAGATCCGCGTAGACCAGATACGCAGTATTTT. As protein: CASSQDPRRPDTQYF.

This clonotype was counted many times. This chain links TRBV6-5 with TRBJ2-5, with TRBD1 matching over 10 bases. The CDR3 spans 17 residues. The V gene's germline CDR1 is MNHEY and CDR2 SVGAGI. The junction had 6 bases not matched to a gene; V was cut back by 1 base and J by 1 base. The CDR3 loop is CASSYFWTGGTQETQYF. The CDR3 nucleotides are TGTGCCAGCAGTTACTTCTGGACAGGGGGAACCCAAGAGACCCAGTACTTC.

The chain combines TRBV28 with TRBJ2-1; a possible D gene is TRBD1 (6 bases). Trimming cost V 7 bases and J 2 bases, with 18 bases left between them. The CDR3 is 16 residues long. CDR1 and CDR2 (germline): MDHEN, SYDVKM. The DNA for the CDR3 is TGTGCCAGCATCCTCGGTGGGGGCCCGACCTACAATGAGCAGTTCTTC. Its translation is CASILGGGPTYNEQFF.